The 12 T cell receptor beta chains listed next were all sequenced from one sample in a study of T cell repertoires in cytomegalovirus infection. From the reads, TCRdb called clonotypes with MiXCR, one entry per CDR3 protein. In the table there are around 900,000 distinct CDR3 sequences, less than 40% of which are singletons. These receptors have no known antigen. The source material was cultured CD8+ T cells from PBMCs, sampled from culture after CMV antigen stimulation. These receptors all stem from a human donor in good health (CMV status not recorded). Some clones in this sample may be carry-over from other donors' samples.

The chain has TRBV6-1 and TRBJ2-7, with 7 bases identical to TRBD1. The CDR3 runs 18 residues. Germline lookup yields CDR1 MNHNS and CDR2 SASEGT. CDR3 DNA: TGTGCCAGCAATGAAGCGCACAGGGGATTTAAAAGGATCTACGAGCAGTACGTC. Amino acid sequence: CASNEAHRGFKRIYEQYV.

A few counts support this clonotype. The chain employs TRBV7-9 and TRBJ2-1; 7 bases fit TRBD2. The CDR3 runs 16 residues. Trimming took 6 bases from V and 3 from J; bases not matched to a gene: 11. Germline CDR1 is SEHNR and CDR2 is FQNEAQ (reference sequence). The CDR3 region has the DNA TGTGCCAGCAGTTCACGCCGGGGAGGGGTCTACAATGAGCAGTTCTTC. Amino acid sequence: CASSSRRGGVYNEQFF. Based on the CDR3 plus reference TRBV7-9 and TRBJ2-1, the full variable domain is DTGVSQNPRHKITKRGQNVTFRCDPISEHNRLYWYRQTLGQGPEFLTYFQNEAQLEKSRLLSDRFSAERPKGSFSTLEIQRTEQGDSAMYLCASSSRRGGVYNEQFFGPGTRLTVL.

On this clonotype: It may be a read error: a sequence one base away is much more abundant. Written as DNA, the CDR3 is TGTGCCAGCAGCTTAGGGACTTACCCGAGCGACACTGAAGCTTTCTTT. Translation gives CASSLGTYPSDTEAFF. The gene calls are TRBV7-9 and TRBJ1-1; D uncertain. This CDR3 has 16 residues. CDR1 is SEHNR, CDR2 FQNEAQ, per germline (reference sequence). The V end lost 1 base, the J end lost 3 bases, and 15 bases lay between the germline ends.

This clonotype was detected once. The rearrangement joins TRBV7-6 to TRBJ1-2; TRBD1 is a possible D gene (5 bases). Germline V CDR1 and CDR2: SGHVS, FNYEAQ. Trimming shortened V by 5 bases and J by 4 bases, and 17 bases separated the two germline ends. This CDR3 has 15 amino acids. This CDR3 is CASSRGSGFSYGYTF. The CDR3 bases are TGTGCCAGCAGCCGAGGGTCAGGGTTTAGCTATGGCTACACCTTC.

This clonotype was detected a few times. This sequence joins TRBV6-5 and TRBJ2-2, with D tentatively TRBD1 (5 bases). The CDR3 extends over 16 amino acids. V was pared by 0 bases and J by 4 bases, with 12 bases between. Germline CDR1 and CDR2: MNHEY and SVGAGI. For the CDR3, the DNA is TGTGCCAGCAGTTACTCGTCTGGACAATTCACCGGGGAGCTGTTTTTT. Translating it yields CASSYSSGQFTGELFF.

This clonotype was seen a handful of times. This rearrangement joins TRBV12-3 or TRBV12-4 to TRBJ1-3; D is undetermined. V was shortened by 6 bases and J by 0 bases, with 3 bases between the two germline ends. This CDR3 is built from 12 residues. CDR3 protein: CASRFSGNTIYF. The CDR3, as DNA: TGTGCCAGCAGGTTCTCTGGAAACACCATATATTTT.

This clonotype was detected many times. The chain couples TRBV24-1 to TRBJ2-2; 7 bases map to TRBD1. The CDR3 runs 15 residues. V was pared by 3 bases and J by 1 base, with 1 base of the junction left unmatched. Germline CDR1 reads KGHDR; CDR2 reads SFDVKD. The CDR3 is CATSDRDRNTGELFF. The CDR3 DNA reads TGTGCCACCAGTGATAGGGACAGGAACACCGGGGAGCTGTTTTTT.

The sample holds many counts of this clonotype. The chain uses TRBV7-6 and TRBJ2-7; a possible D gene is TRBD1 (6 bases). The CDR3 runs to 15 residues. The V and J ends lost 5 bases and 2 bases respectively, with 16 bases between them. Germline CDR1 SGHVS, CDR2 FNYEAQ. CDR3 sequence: CASSAAQGLTYEQYF. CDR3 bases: TGTGCCAGCAGCGCCGCTCAGGGGTTAACCTACGAGCAGTACTTC.

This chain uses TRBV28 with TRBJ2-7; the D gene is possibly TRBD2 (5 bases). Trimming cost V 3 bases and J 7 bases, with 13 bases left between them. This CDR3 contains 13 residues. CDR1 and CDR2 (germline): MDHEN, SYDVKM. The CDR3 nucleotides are TGTGCCAGCAGTTTCCCCGGGGAAGGAGAGCAGTACGTC. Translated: CASSFPGEGEQYV.

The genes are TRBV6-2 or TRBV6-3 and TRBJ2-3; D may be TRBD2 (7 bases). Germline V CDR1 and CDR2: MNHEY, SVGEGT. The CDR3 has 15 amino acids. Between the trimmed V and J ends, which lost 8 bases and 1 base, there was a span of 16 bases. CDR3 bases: TGTGCCAGCCTCCAGGGGCTAGCGGGCACAGATACGCAGTATTTT. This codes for CASLQGLAGTDTQYF.

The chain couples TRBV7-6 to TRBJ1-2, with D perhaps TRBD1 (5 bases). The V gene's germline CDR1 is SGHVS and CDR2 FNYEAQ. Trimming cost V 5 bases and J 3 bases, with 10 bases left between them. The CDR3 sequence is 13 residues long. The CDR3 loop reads CASSRGTYYGYTF. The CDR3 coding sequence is TGTGCCAGCAGCCGCGGGACTTACTATGGCTACACCTTC.

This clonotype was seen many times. The CDR3 DNA sequence: TGTGCCAGCAGCTTAGCCCGCCCCCAGGGGTACCAAGAGACCCAGTACTTC. Amino acids: CASSLARPQGYQETQYF. This chain joins TRBV7-8 and TRBJ2-5; tentatively, D is TRBD1 (6 bases). From germline, CDR1 is SGHVS and CDR2 FQNEAQ. V lost 0 bases to trimming and J lost 0 bases, with 14 bases between them. CDR3 length: 17 residues.